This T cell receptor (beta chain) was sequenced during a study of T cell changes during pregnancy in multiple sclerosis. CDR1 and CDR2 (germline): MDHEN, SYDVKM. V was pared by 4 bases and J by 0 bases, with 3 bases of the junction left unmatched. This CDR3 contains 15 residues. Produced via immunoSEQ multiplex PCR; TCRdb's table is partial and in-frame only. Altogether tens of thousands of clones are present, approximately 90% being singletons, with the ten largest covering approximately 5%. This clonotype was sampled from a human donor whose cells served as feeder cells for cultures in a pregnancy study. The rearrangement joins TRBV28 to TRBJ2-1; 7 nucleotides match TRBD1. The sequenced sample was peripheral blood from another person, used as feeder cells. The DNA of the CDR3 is TGTGCCAGCAGTTCGACAGGGACCTCCTACAATGAGCAGTTCTTC. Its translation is CASSSTGTSYNEQFF. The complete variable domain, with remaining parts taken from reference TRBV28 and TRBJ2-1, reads DVKVTQSSRYLVKRTGEKVFLECVQDMDHENMFWYRQDPGLGLRLIYFSYDVKMKEKGDIPEGYSVSREKKERFSLILESASTNQTSMYLCASSSTGTSYNEQFFGPGTRLTVL.